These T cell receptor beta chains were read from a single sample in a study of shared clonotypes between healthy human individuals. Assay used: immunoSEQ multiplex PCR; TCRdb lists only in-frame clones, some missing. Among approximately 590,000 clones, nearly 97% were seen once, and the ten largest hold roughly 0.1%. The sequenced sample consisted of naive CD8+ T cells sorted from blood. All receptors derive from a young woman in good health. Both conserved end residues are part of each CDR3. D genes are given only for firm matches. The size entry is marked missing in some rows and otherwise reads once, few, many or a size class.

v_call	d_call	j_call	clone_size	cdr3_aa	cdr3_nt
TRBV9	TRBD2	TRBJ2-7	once	CASSVAGRGLGEQYF	TGTGCCAGCAGCGTAGCCGGGAGGGGCTTGGGCGAGCAGTACTTC
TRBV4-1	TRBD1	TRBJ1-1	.	CASSPTGTDNTEAFF	TGCGCCAGCAGTCCTACCGGGACAGACAACACTGAAGCTTTCTTT
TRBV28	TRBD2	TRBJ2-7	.	CASSLEGLAVYEQYF	TGTGCCAGCAGTTTAGAGGGACTAGCGGTTTACGAGCAGTACTTC
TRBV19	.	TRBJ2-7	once	CASSMGYSEQYF	TGTGCCAGTAGTATGGGATATTCCGAGCAGTACTTC
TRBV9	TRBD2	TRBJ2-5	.	CASSTSGDVSETQYF	TGTGCCAGCAGCACTAGCGGTGATGTATCAGAGACCCAGTACTTC
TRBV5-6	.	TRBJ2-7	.	CASSLQGFEQYF	TGTGCCAGCAGCTTGCAAGGGTTTGAGCAGTACTTC
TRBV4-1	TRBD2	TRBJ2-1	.	CASSSTSGRDNEQFF	TGCGCCAGCAGCTCTACTAGCGGGAGGGACAATGAGCAGTTCTTC
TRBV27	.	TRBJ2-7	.	CASRGDRGEQYF	TGTGCCAGCAGGGGGGATCGGGGCGAGCAGTACTTC
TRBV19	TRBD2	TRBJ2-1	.	CASSQMYLADQYNEQFF	TGTGCCAGTAGCCAAATGTACCTAGCGGATCAATACAATGAGCAGTTCTTC
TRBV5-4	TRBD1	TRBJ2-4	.	CASSGDSKNIQYF	TGTGCCAGCAGCGGGGACAGCAAAAACATTCAGTACTTC
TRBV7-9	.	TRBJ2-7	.	CASSLAGSGSTTYEQYF	TGTGCCAGCAGCTTAGCAGGGTCGGGCTCAACAACCTACGAGCAGTACTTC
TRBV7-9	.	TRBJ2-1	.	CASSPGYSEQFF	TGTGCCAGCAGCCCAGGGTACAGTGAGCAGTTCTTC
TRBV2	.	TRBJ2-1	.	CASSDEQFF	TGTGCCAGCTCAGATGAGCAGTTCTTC
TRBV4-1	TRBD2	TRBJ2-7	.	CASSQVPTSGFYEQYF	TGCGCCAGCAGCCAAGTTCCGACTAGCGGGTTTTACGAGCAGTACTTC
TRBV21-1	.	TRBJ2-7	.	CASTGGGIRYF	TGTGCCAGCACCGGGGGGGGTATTCGGTACTTC
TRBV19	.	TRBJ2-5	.	CASSMYLQETQYF	TGTGCCAGTAGTATGTACCTTCAAGAGACCCAGTACTTC
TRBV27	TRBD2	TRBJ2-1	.	CASSPPSGRAPYNEQFF	TGTGCCAGCAGTCCTCCTAGCGGGAGGGCCCCTTACAATGAGCAGTTCTTC
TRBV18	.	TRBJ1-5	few	CASSPPGNQPQHF	TGTGCCAGCTCACCACCGGGGAACCAGCCCCAGCATTTT